This entry lists 27 T cell receptor beta chains sequenced from one sample in a study of blood T cells in healthy people across ages. The second PCR ran about 6 to 12 cycles with a sample-barcoded 5' primer and J-beta primers. A single record per CDR3 protein comes from TCRdb applying MiXCR to the 5' RACE reads. The table has about 930,000 distinct CDR3 sequences, approximately 32% seen once. These sequences were also reported in another study, on T cells of mothers and their children.

Material: blood. The receptor source for this set is a woman aged 40 to 50 in good health.

V usage is TRBV9 and J usage is TRBJ2-2; weak D call: TRBD1 (5 bases). The germline CDR1 and CDR2 sequences are SGDLS and YYNGEE. V was shortened by 3 bases and J by 1 base, with 13 bases between the two germline ends. CDR3 length equals 16 residues. The CDR3 spells CASSANRFLNTGELFF. Written as DNA, the CDR3 is TGTGCCAGCAGCGCCAACAGGTTTCTGAACACCGGGGAGCTGTTTTTT.

V is TRBV20-1 and J is TRBJ2-7; D gene uncertain. Germline CDR1 and CDR2: DFQATT and SNEGSKA (reference sequence). The CDR3 extends over 11 amino acids. The V and J ends lost 6 bases and 2 bases respectively, with 8 bases between them. CDR3 DNA sequence: TGCAGTGCGTATCGTCCCTACGAGCAGTACTTC. This sequence encodes CSAYRPYEQYF.

This clonotype was found a few times. A read error may be the cause here, since a much bigger clone is one base away. The chain is built from TRBV20-1 and TRBJ2-5, with D maybe TRBD2 (5 bases). In germline, CDR1 is DFQATT, CDR2 SNEGSKA (reference sequence). Trimming took off 5 bases at V and 11 bases at J, with 24 bases between the two ends. This CDR3 comprises 14 residues. This chain's CDR3 is CSAPLDSRPNEQYF. CDR3 in DNA: TGCAGTGCTCCCTTGGACTCACGCCCCAATGAGCAGTACTTC.

This clonotype turned up a few times. The J gene is TRBJ2-3, the V gene TRBV21-1; no DNA check was done on the table's D call, TRBD1. TRBV21-1 has pseudogene status. The CDR3 length is 17 residues. This chain's CDR3 is CASRNLGGIVKTNTQYF. In DNA form, the CDR3 reads TGTGCCAGCCGGAACCTCGGGGGGATAGTCAAGACGAATACGCAGTATTTT.

The chain is built from TRBV20-1 and TRBJ1-1, with D perhaps TRBD1 (5 bases). Germline CDR1 and CDR2: DFQATT and SNEGSKA (reference sequence). The CDR3 loop spans 11 amino acids. Trimming left V 3 bases short and J 5 bases short, with 7 bases between. Here the CDR3 DNA reads TGCAGTGCTAGGGGGGTAACTGAAGCTTTCTTT. Translated, it gives CSARGVTEAFF.

A word on this clonotype: This clone may be a read error of a much larger clone one base away. The chain uses TRBV27 and TRBJ2-7; 11 bases fit TRBD1. CDR3 length: 18 amino acids. In germline, CDR1 is MNHEY, CDR2 SMNVEV (reference sequence). CDR3 in DNA: TGTGCCAGCGGTTTATCGTCCCCCTGGACAGGGGGCATGTACGAGCAGTACTTC. Translating it yields CASGLSSPWTGGMYEQYF.

The table lists this clonotype with many counts. This chain links TRBV7-2 with TRBJ2-1; D not certain. The CDR3 is made up of 12 amino acids. Trimming shortened V by 4 bases and J by 8 bases, and 9 bases separated the two germline ends. Germline CDR1 reads SGHTA; CDR2 reads FQGNSA. As DNA, the CDR3 is TGTGCCAGCAGCTCCACTCGGGATGAGCAGTTCTTC. Its translation: CASSSTRDEQFF. Combining the CDR3 with reference TRBV7-2 and TRBJ2-1 gives the whole variable domain GAGVSQSPSNKVTEKGKDVELRCDPISGHTALYWYRQSLGQGLEFLIYFQGNSAPDKSGLPSDRFSAERTGGSVSTLTIQRTQQEDSAVYLCASSSTRDEQFFGPGTRLTVL.

This clonotype occurred a few times. The J gene is TRBJ1-2, the V gene TRBV28; 7 positions match TRBD1. The J segment lost 8 bases and the V segment lost 5 bases, leaving 5 bases of the junction unmatched. Germline values: CDR1 MDHEN, CDR2 SYDVKM. The CDR3 spans 12 residues. CDR3 protein: CASSGPGQGYTF. The CDR3 region has the DNA TGTGCCAGCAGTGGACCGGGACAGGGCTACACCTTC.

This clonotype was counted a few times. The chain recombines TRBV6-6 with TRBJ1-4; unclear D gene. Looked up from germline, CDR1 is MNHNY and CDR2 is SVGAGI (reference sequence). Trimming took 4 bases from V and 8 from J, leaving 8 bases between them. The CDR3 is 12 residues long. CDR3 sequence: CASSSRSEKLFF. The CDR3 region has the DNA TGTGCCAGCAGTTCCAGATCAGAAAAACTGTTTTTT.

This clonotype came up a few times. The chain is built from TRBV7-8 and TRBJ1-2, with 8 positions matching TRBD1. The germline V gene encodes CDR1 SGHVS and CDR2 FQNEAQ. V trimming: 1 base; J trimming: 3 bases; junction bases outside the gene matches: 4. The CDR3 contains 15 residues. The DNA for the CDR3 is TGTGCCAGCAGCTTAGGGGCAGGGGGCTACTATGGCTACACCTTC. Translating gives CASSLGAGGYYGYTF. The whole variable domain, remainder taken from reference TRBV7-8 and TRBJ1-2, is GAGVSQSPRYKVAKRGQDVALRCDPISGHVSLFWYQQALGQGPEFLTYFQNEAQLDKSGLPSDRFFAERPEGSVSTLKIQRTQQEDSAVYLCASSLGAGGYYGYTFGSGTRLTVV.

The chain uses TRBV24-1 and TRBJ2-7, with D possibly matching TRBD2 (5 bases). V was clipped by 0 bases and J by 3 bases, with 5 bases between them. Germline-derived CDR1 and CDR2 are KGHDR and SFDVKD. This CDR3 comprises 13 residues. This chain's CDR3 is CATSDLEGYEQYF. CDR3 DNA sequence: TGTGCCACCAGTGATTTGGAGGGCTACGAGCAGTACTTC.

Regarding this clonotype: A read error may be the cause here, since a much bigger clone is one base away. The CDR3 DNA sequence: TGTGTCAGCCAACCGGGACAGGGAATAGTCTGGTACTTC. This translates into CVSQPGQGIVWYF. The V gene is TRBV25-1, the J gene TRBJ2-7; 9 bases match TRBD1. The CDR3 loop spans 13 amino acids. Per germline, CDR1 MGHDK and CDR2 SYGVNS.

About this clonotype itself: At one end the junction does not follow the germline gene, possibly because of a read error. The V call is TRBV20-1, the J call TRBJ1-4, with 7 bases identical to TRBD1. Germline CDR1 reads DFQATT; CDR2 reads SNEGSKA (reference sequence). The CDR3 spans 13 residues. The CDR3 DNA is TGCAGTGCTGGACAGGCAACTAGTGAAAAACTGTTTTTT. Amino acids: CSAGQATSEKLFF.

This clonotype was seen a few times. The V gene is TRBV20-1, the J gene TRBJ2-7, with D hard to call. V lost 3 bases and J lost 0, with 15 bases in between. There are 15 residues in the CDR3. Germline V gives CDR1 DFQATT, CDR2 SNEGSKA (reference sequence). CDR3: CSASEAAFNSYEQYF. In DNA, the CDR3 is TGCAGTGCTAGTGAAGCAGCCTTTAACTCCTACGAGCAGTACTTC.

A note on this clonotype: A read error may produce the germline difference seen at one junction end. The V and J genes are TRBV12-3 or TRBV12-4 and TRBJ2-1, with a tentative D call TRBD2 (6 bases). This CDR3 is built from 15 residues. Written as DNA, the CDR3 is TGTGCCAGCACCCCGGGCGGGGCCTCCTTCAATGAGCAGTTCTTC. Its protein product is CASTPGGASFNEQFF.

This clonotype was recorded a few times. The chain combines TRBV4-3 with TRBJ2-1; no reliable D call. V was shortened by 4 bases and J by 5 bases, with 9 bases between the two germline ends. CDR3 length: 13 residues. Germline CDR1 and CDR2: LGHNA and YSLEER. For the CDR3, the DNA is TGCGCCAGCAGCCGTAGCCTTGACAATGAGCAGTTCTTC. Translating gives CASSRSLDNEQFF.

The chain is built from TRBV12-3 or TRBV12-4 and TRBJ2-4, with D hard to call. The CDR3 loop spans 13 amino acids. The V gene lost 6 bases and the J gene lost 13 bases, with 19 bases spanning the gap. The CDR3 coding sequence is TGTGCCAGCAGGGACGGAACCTACAATGAGCAGTACTTC. It codes for CASRDGTYNEQYF.

This clonotype occurred a few times. The gene calls are TRBV12-3 or TRBV12-4 and TRBJ2-3, with D uncertain. Trimming stripped 5 bases from V and 1 base from J, with 19 bases between. The CDR3 spans 17 residues. The chain's CDR3 is CASSPDARFSGTDTQYF. The CDR3 DNA sequence: TGTGCCAGCAGTCCGGACGCAAGGTTTTCTGGCACAGATACGCAGTATTTT.

Remarks on this clonotype: This may arise from a read error, as a much more abundant clone is one base away. This chain uses TRBV6-5 with TRBJ2-7, with D possibly called TRBD1 or TRBD2 (6 bases each). CDR3 length: 13 residues. Germline CDR1 reads MNHEY; CDR2 reads SVGAGI. Deletions cut 1 base from V and 7 bases from J, with 11 bases between. The CDR3 loop reads CASSYFWGAEQYF. CDR3 nucleotides: TGTGCCAGCAGTTACTTTTGGGGGGCTGAGCAGTACTTC.

V and J are TRBV29-1 and TRBJ2-4; TRBD2 is a possible D gene (6 bases). The CDR3 spans 12 residues. V lost 3 bases, J lost 13 bases, and 16 bases lay in between. Germline assignment: CDR1 SQVTM and CDR2 ANQGSEA. CDR3 sequence (DNA): TGCAGCGTTGATGGGCCGTCGGGGGAGCAGTACTTC. Amino acid sequence: CSVDGPSGEQYF.

This clonotype was recorded a few times. J is TRBJ2-3 and V is TRBV7-9; TRBD2 matches 7 bases. This CDR3 is 11 amino acids long. Unmatched junction bases numbered 1, after V lost 7 bases and J lost 6 bases. CDR1 is SEHNR, CDR2 FQNEAQ, per germline (reference sequence). The CDR3 is CASTGGDTQYF. For the CDR3, the DNA is TGTGCCAGCACCGGGGGGGATACGCAGTATTTT.

The chain carries TRBV28 and TRBJ1-3, with 7 bases that match TRBD1. CDR3 length: 16 residues. From germline, CDR1 is MDHEN and CDR2 SYDVKM. The V gene end was trimmed by 6 bases and the J gene end by 0 bases; junction bases not matched to a gene: 8. The CDR3 DNA is TGTGCCAGCAGCAGGGGACAGTCCCCCTCTGGAAACACCATATATTTT. It specifies CASSRGQSPSGNTIYF.

This clonotype was seen at least ten times. The V call is TRBV11-2, the J call TRBJ2-1, with D uncertain. This CDR3 has 12 residues. Looked up from germline, CDR1 is SGHAT and CDR2 is FQNNGV. Deletions cut 4 bases from V and 10 bases from J, with 11 bases between. The chain's CDR3 is CASSSPWREQFF. CDR3 sequence (DNA): TGTGCCAGCAGCTCCCCCTGGAGAGAGCAGTTCTTC.

Notes on this clonotype: A much bigger clone sits one base away, suggesting this may be a read error. V gene TRBV20-1 combines with J gene TRBJ2-4; the D is unclear. CDR3 length: 13 amino acids. The germline V and J ends were trimmed by 8 bases and 13 bases, with 24 bases remaining between them. CDR1 and CDR2 (germline): DFQATT, SNEGSKA (reference sequence). CDR3 in amino acids: CSTERDSYDEQYF. The CDR3, as DNA: TGCAGTACTGAAAGGGATTCCTACGATGAGCAGTACTTC.

There are many counts of this clonotype. CDR3 in DNA: TGTGCCAGCAGTTTACCCAGCCTAAATGAGCAGTTCTTC. As protein: CASSLPSLNEQFF. This chain joins TRBV27 and TRBJ2-1; no reliable D call. V was clipped by 2 bases and J by 7 bases, with 9 bases between them. The germline V gene has CDR1 MNHEY and CDR2 SMNVEV (reference sequence). The CDR3 runs to 13 residues.

The chain carries TRBV12-3 or TRBV12-4 and TRBJ1-1; D is unclear. Between the trimmed V and J ends, which lost 8 bases and 3 bases, there was a span of 28 bases. The CDR3 runs to 18 residues. CDR3 residues: CASSSFIGKHGFDTEAFF. The CDR3 DNA sequence: TGTGCCAGCTCCTCTTTTATAGGAAAGCACGGCTTTGACACTGAAGCTTTCTTT.

This clonotype was observed at least ten times. V is TRBV14 and J is TRBJ2-3, with TRBD2 matching 11 bases. The V and J ends lost 0 bases and 3 bases, in that order; junction bases with no gene match: 8. The CDR3 has 18 residues. CDR1 is SGHDN and CDR2 is FVKESK in the germline V gene. This CDR3 reads CASSQDHYGTSGTDTQYF. In DNA, the CDR3 is TGTGCCAGCAGCCAAGATCATTACGGGACTAGCGGTACAGATACGCAGTATTTT.